Shown below are 4 T cell receptor beta chains from a single sample sequenced in a study of cytomegalovirus exposure and HLA in healthy donors. The PCR was carried out with 60 Vbeta primers and 13 Jbeta primers. Profiling relied on immunoSEQ multiplex PCR, and the TCRdb table lists in-frame clones only, not all of them. The specimen's table records approximately 140,000 clones. Source material: PBMCs. These receptors originate from a woman aged 40 to 55 in good health and CMV-seronegative.

The chain joins TRBV7-9 to TRBJ1-4; D might be TRBD1 (5 bases). This CDR3 comprises 14 residues. Germline V gene lookup returns CDR1 SEHNR and CDR2 FQNEAQ (reference sequence). Deletions cut 7 bases from V and 4 bases from J, with 13 bases between. The CDR3, as DNA: TGTGCCAGCACCCGCAGGGCTGGTAATGAAAAACTGTTTTTT. Encoded protein: CASTRRAGNEKLFF.

The chain joins TRBV9 to TRBJ1-1, with TRBD1 as a possible D gene (5 bases). The CDR3 spans 15 residues. The germline CDR1 and CDR2 sequences are SGDLS and YYNGEE. The germline V and J ends were trimmed by 0 bases and 1 base, with 10 bases remaining between them. CDR3 protein: CASSVGTDRNTEAFF. The CDR3 coding sequence is TGTGCCAGCAGCGTAGGGACCGACAGGAACACTGAAGCTTTCTTT.

V is TRBV6-5 and J is TRBJ2-2; a possible D gene is TRBD1 (5 bases). V lost 6 bases and J 4 bases, leaving 9 bases between the germline ends. CDR1 is MNHEY and CDR2 is SVGAGI in the germline V gene. This CDR3 region has 13 residues. The CDR3 reads CASRGPVTGELFF. CDR3 bases: TGTGCCAGCAGGGGGCCGGTCACCGGGGAGCTGTTTTTT.

V usage is TRBV18 and J usage is TRBJ1-2; D is possibly TRBD1 (5 bases). V lost 5 bases to trimming and J lost 3 bases, with 19 bases between them. The CDR3 is 16 residues long. Germline values: CDR1 KGHSH, CDR2 LQKENI. Written as DNA, the CDR3 is TGTGCCAGCTCAGAATCGCGGGACGAGTCTTACTATGGCTACACCTTC. Protein sequence: CASSESRDESYYGYTF.